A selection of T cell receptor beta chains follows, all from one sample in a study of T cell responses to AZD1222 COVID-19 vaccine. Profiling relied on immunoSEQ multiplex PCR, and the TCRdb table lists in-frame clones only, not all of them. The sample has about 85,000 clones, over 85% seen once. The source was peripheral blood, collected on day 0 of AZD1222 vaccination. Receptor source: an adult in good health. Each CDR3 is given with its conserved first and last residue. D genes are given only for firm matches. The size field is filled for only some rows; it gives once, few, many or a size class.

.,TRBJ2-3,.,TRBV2,TGTGCCAGCAGTGAAGAGCTACGCACAGATACGCAGTATTTT,CASSEELRTDTQYF
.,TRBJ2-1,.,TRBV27,TGTGCCAGCAGTTTAGGGCAGGGGACCTACAATGAGCAGTTCTTC,CASSLGQGTYNEQFF
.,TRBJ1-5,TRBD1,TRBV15,TGTGCCACCAGCAGAGATATAGCAGGGGGAGGCAATCAGCCCCAGCATTTT,CATSRDIAGGGNQPQHF
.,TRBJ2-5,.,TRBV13,TGTGCCAGCAGCGTAACCGGGGCGAAAGAGACCCAGTACTTC,CASSVTGAKETQYF
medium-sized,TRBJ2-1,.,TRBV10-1,TGCGCCAGCAGTACCATTAAAAATGAGCAGTTCTTC,CASSTIKNEQFF
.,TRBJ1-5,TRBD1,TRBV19,TGTGCCAGTAGTACGGGACAGGGGTCGTCTCAGCCCCAGCATTTT,CASSTGQGSSQPQHF
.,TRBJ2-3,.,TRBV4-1,TGCGCCAGCAGCCAAGGGAGGTCCGGGACTAGCACAGATACGCAGTATTTT,CASSQGRSGTSTDTQYF
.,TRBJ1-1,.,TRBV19,TGTGCCAGTCAGGGATTGGGCACTGAAGCTTTCTTT,CASQGLGTEAFF
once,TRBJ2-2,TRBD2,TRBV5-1,TGCGCCAGCAGCTTGTTTGCGGGAGGAAACACCGGGGAGCTGTTTTTT,CASSLFAGGNTGELFF
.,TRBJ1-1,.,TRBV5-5,TGTGCCAGCAGCTTTCAAGCGAACACTGAAGCTTTCTTT,CASSFQANTEAFF
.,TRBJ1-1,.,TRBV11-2,TGTGCCAGCAGCTTAGGAGTAATGAACACTGAAGCTTTCTTT,CASSLGVMNTEAFF
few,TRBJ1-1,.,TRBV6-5,TGTGCCAGCAGTAAGACAGAGATGAACACTGAAGCTTTCTTT,CASSKTEMNTEAFF
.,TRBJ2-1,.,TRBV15,TGTGCCACCAGCAGAGATCTCCTCCGCCTCAGGACTCCTCCGAGAGAGCAGTTCTTC,CATSRDLLRLRTPPREQFF
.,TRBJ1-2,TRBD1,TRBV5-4,TGTGCCAGCAGGGAGGGGGCGCAACAATTTTATGGCTACACCTTC,CASREGAQQFYGYTF
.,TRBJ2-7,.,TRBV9,TGTGCCAGCAGCGTGGGGCAGGGTATTTCCCACGAGCAGTACTTC,CASSVGQGISHEQYF
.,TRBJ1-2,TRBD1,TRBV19,TGTGCCAGTAGTATGGGGACAGCCAGCAGCCATGGCTACACCTTC,CASSMGTASSHGYTF
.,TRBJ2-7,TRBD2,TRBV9,TGTGCCAGCAGCGTAGGACTAGCGGGAGGTGAGCAGTACTTC,CASSVGLAGGEQYF
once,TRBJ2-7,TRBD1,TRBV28,TGTGCCAGCAGTTTACTCGACAGGGGGCAGACCTACGAGCAGTACTTC,CASSLLDRGQTYEQYF
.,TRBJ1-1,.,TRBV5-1,TGCGCCAGCAGCTTGGTCCAGGCTGGGAACACTGAAGCTTTCTTT,CASSLVQAGNTEAFF
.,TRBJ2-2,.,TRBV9,TGTGCCAGCAGCGTAGTGGGCGGGGAGCTGTTTTTT,CASSVVGGELFF
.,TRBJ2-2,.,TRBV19,TGTGCCAGTACCCTTGGGCCCGCCGGGGAGCTGTTTTTT,CASTLGPAGELFF
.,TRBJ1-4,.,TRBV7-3,TGTGCCAGCAGCTTTGGTCCGGGAGAAAAACTGTTTTTT,CASSFGPGEKLFF
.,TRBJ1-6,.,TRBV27,TGTGCCAGCAGTTTATCGGGGGTCTCCTATAATTCACCCCTCCACTTT,CASSLSGVSYNSPLHF
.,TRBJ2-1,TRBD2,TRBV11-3,TGTGCCAGCAGCTTAGATAGCGGGGAGGCCGGTAGGGAGCAGTTCTTC,CASSLDSGEAGREQFF